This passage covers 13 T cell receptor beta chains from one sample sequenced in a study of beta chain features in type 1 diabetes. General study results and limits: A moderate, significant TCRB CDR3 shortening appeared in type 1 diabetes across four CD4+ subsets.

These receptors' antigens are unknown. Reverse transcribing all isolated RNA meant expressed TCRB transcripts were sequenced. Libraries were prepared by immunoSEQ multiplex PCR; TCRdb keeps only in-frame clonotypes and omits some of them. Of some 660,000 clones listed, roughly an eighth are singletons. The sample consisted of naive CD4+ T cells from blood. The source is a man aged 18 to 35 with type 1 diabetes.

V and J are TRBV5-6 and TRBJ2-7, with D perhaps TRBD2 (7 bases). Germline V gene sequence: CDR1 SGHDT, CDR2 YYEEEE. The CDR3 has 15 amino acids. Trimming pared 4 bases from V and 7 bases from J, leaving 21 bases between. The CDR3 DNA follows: TGTGCCAGCAGCCCGGTCCCGGGGGGCGCGGGTGAGCAGTACTTC. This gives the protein CASSPVPGGAGEQYF. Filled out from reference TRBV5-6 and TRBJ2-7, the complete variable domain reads DAGVTQSPTHLIKTRGQQVTLRCSPKSGHDTVSWYQQALGQGPQFIFQYYEEEERQRGNFPDRFSGHQFPNYSSELNVNALLLGDSALYLCASSPVPGGAGEQYFGPGTRLTVT.

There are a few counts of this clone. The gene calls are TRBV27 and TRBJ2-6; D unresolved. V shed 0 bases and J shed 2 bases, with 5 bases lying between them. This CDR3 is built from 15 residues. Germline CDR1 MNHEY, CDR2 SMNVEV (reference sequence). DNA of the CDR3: TGTGCCAGCAGTTTATCCAGGACTGGGGCCAACGTCCTGACTTTC. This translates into CASSLSRTGANVLTF.

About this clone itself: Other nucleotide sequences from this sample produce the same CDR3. CDR3 coding DNA: TGTGCCAGCAGCGTCCAGGGGGCAAGGACAGATACGCAGTATTTT. Translating it yields CASSVQGARTDTQYF. The chain recombines TRBV9 with TRBJ2-3, with 8 bases aligning to TRBD1. V shed 2 bases, J shed 3 bases, and the junction held 5 bases outside the gene matches. This CDR3 spans 15 amino acids. The germline V gene encodes CDR1 SGDLS and CDR2 YYNGEE.

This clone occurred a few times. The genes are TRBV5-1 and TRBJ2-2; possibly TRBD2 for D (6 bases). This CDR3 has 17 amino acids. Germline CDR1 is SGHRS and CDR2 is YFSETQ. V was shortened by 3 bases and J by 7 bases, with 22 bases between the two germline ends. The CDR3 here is CASSSRTTTAGGGELFF. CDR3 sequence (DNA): TGCGCCAGCAGCTCCAGAACCACGACAGCGGGTGGCGGGGAGCTGTTTTTT.

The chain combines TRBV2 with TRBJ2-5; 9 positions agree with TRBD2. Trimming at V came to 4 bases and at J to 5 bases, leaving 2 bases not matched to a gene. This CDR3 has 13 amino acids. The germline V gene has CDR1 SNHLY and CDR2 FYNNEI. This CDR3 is CASSGSGGETQYF. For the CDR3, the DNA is TGTGCCAGCAGTGGTAGCGGGGGCGAGACCCAGTACTTC.

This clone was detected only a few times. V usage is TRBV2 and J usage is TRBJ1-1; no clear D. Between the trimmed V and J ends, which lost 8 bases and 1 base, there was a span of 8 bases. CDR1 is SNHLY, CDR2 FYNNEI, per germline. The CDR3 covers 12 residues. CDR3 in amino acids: CASDKENTEAFF. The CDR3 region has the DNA TGTGCCAGCGACAAGGAGAACACTGAAGCTTTCTTT.

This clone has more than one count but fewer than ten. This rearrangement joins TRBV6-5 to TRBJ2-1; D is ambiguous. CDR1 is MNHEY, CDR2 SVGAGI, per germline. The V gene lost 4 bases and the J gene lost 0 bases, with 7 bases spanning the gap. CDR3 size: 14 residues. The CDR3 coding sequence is TGTGCCAGCAGTTCCCCCAGCTCCTACAATGAGCAGTTCTTC. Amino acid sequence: CASSSPSSYNEQFF.

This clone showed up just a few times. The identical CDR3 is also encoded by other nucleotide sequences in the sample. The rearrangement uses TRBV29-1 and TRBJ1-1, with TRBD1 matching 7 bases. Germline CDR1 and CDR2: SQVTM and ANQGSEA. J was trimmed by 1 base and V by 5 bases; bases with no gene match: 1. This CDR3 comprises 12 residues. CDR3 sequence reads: CSVWDRNTEAFF. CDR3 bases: TGCAGCGTTTGGGACAGGAACACTGAAGCTTTCTTT.

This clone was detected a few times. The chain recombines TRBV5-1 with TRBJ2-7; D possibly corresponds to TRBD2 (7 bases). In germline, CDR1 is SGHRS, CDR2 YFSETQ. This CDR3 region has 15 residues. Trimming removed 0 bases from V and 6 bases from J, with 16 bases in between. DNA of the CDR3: TGCGCCAGCAGCTTGGACGGGGGGCGCCCGGGCGAGCAGTACTTC. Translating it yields CASSLDGGRPGEQYF.

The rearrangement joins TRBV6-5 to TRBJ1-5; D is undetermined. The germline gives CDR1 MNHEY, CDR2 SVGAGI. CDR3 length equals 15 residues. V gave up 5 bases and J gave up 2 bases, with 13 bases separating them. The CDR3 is CASSPTGWGNQPQHF. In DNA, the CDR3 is TGTGCCAGCAGTCCGACGGGGTGGGGCAATCAGCCCCAGCATTTT.

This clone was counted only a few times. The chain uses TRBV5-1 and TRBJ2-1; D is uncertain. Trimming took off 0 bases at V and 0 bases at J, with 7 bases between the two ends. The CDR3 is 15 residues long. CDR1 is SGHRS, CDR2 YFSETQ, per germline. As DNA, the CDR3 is TGCGCCAGCAGCTTGGGAAGGAGCTCCTACAATGAGCAGTTCTTC. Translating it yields CASSLGRSSYNEQFF.

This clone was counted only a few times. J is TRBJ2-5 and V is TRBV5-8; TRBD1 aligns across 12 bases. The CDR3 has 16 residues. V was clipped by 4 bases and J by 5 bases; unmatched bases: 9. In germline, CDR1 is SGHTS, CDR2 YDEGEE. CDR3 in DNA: TGTGCCAGCAGCACTGGGGACAGGGGGCCGGAGGAGACCCAGTACTTC. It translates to CASSTGDRGPEETQYF.

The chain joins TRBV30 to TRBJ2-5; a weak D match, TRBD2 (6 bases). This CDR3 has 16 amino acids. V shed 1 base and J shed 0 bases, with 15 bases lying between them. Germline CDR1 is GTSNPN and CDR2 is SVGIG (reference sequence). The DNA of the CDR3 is TGTGCCTGGAGTGGATGGGACTCCACCTACCAAGAGACCCAGTACTTC. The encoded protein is CAWSGWDSTYQETQYF.